In its sample, the clone carrying this T cell receptor beta chain was seen once. Antigen unknown. The data are from a study of T cell responses to AZD1222 COVID-19 vaccine. Data came from immunoSEQ multiplex PCR; TCRdb stores just in-frame clones and leaves some out. The repertoire has over 150,000 clones, 90% of them found once; the top ten carry 15% to 20%. Study-level findings and limits: Possibly, clonal diversity was underestimated; donors were largely white British and included more females.

Sequenced material: peripheral blood, taken on day 0 of AZD1222 vaccination. This clonotype originated in an adult in good health.

The CDR3 loop is CASTFRDYGIDEQYF. The CDR3 coding sequence is TGCGCCAGCACCTTCCGGGACTATGGGATTGACGAGCAGTACTTC. The gene calls are TRBV5-1 and TRBJ2-7, with 7 bases aligning to TRBD2. CDR1 SGHRS and CDR2 YFSETQ come from the germline V gene. The CDR3 consists of 15 residues. The V and J ends lost 6 bases and 5 bases, in that order; junction bases with no gene match: 14.